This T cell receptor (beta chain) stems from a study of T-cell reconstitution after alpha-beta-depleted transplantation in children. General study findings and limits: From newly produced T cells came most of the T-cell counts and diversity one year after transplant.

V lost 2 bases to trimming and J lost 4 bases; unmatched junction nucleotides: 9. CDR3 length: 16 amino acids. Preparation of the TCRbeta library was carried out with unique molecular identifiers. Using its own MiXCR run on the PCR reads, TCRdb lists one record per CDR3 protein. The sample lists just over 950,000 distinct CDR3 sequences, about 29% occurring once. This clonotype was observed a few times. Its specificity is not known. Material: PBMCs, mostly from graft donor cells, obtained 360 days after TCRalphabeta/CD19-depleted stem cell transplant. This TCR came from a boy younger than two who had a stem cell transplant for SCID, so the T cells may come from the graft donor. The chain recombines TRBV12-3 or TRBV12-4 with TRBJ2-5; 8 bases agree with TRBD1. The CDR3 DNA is TGTGCCAGCAGTTTAAGACAGGGGAGGAAGGGAGAGACCCAGTACTTC. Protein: CASSLRQGRKGETQYF.